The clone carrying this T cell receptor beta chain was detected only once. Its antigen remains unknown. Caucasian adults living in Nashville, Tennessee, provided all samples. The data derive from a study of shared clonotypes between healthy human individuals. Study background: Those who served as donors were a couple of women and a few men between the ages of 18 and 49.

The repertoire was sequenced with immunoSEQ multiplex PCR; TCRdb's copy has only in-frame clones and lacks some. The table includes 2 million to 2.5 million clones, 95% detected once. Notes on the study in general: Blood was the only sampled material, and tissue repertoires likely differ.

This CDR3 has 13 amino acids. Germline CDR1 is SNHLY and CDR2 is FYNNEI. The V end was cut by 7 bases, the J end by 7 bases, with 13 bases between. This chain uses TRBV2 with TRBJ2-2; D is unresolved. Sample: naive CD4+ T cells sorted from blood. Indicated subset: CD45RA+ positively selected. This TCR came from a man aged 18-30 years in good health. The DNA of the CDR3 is TGTGCCAGCACGGCCTCCTGGGGCGGGGAGCTGTTTTTT. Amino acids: CASTASWGGELFF.